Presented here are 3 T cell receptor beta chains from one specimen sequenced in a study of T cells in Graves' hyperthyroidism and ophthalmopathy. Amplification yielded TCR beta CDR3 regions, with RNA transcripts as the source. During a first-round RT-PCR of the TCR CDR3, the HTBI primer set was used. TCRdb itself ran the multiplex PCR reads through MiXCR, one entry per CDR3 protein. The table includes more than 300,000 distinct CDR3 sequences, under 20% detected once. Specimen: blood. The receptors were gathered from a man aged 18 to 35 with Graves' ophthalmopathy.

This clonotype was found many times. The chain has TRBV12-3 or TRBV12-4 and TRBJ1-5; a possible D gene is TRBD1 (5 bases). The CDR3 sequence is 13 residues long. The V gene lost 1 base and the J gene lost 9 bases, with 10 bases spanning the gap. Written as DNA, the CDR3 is TGTGCCAGCAGTTTAGGCGGGGGGAGGCCCCAGCATTTT. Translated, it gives CASSLGGGRPQHF.

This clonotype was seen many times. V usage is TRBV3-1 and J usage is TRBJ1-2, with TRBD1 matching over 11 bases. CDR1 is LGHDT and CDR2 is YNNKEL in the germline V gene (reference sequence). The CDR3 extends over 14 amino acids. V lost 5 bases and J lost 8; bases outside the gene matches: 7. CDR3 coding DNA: TGTGCCAGCAGCAGGGACAGGGGGACAGGAGGCTACACCTTC. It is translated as CASSRDRGTGGYTF.

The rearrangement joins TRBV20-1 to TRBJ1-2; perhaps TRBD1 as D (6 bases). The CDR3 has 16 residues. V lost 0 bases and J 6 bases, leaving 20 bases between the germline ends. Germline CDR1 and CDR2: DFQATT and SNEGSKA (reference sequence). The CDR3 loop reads CSARDGGGRGWDGYTF. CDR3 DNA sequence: TGCAGTGCTAGAGATGGGGGGGGCCGAGGGTGGGATGGCTACACCTTC.